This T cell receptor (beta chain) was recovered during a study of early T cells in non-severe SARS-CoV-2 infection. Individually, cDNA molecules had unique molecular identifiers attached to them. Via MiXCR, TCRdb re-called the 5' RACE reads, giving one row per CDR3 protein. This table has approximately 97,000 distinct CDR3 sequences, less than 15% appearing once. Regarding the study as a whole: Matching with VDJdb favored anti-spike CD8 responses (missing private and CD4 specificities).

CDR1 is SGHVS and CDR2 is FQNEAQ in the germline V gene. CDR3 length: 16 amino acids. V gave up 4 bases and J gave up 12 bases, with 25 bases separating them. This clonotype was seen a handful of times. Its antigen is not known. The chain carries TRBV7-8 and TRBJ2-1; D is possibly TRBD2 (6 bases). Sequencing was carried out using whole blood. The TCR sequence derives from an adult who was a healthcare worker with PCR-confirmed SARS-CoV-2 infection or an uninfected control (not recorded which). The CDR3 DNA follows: TGTGCCAGCAGCTCAGCGTCGGGAGACACCTACGCTAGGCAGTTCTTC. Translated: CASSSASGDTYARQFF.